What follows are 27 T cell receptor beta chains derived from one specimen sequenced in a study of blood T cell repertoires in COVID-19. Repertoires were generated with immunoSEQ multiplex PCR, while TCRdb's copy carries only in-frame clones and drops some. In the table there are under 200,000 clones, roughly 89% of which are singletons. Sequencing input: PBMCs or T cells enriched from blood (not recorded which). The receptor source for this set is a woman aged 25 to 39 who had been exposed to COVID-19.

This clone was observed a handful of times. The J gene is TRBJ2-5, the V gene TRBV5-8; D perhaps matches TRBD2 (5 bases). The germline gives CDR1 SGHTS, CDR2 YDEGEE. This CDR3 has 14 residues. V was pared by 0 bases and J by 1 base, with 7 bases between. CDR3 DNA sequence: TGTGCCAGCAGCTTGGGGAGGCGCCAAGAGACCCAGTACTTC. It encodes CASSLGRRQETQYF.

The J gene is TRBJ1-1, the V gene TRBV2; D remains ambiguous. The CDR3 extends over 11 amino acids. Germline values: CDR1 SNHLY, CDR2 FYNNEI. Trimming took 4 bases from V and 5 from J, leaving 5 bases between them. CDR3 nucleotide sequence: TGTGCCAGCAGTGCCTATACTGAAGCTTTCTTT. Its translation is CASSAYTEAFF.

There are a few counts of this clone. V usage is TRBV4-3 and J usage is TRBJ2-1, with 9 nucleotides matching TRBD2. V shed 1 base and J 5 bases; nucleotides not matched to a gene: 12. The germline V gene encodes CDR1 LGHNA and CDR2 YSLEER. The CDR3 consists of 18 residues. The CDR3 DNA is TGCGCCAGCAGCCAAGGTCATCCGATTAGCGGGGGAAACAATGAGCAGTTCTTC. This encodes CASSQGHPISGGNNEQFF.

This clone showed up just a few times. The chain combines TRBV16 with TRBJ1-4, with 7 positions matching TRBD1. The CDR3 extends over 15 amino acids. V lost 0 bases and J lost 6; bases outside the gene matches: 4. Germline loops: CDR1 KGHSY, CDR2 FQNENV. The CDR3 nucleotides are TGTGCCAGCAGCCAATCGGTGGGGACAGATGAAAAACTGTTTTTT. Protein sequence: CASSQSVGTDEKLFF.

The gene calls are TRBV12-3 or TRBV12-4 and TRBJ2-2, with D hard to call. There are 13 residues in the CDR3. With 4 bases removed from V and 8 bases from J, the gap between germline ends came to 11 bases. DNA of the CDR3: TGTGCCAGCAGTTCGCCAGGAAGGGGGGAGCTGTTTTTT. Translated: CASSSPGRGELFF.

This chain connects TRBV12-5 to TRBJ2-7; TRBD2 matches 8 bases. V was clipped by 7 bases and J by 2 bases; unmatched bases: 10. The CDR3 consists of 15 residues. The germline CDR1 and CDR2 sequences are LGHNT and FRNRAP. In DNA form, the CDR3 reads TGTGCTAGTGACATAGCGGGGTTGGGCACCTACGAGCAGTACTTC. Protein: CASDIAGLGTYEQYF.

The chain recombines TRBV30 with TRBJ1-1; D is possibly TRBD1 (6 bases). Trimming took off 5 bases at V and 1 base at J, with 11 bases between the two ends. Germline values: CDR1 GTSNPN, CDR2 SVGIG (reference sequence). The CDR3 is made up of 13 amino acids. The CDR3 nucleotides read TGTGCCTGGTCTCAAGGGGGGAACACTGAAGCTTTCTTT. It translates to CAWSQGGNTEAFF.

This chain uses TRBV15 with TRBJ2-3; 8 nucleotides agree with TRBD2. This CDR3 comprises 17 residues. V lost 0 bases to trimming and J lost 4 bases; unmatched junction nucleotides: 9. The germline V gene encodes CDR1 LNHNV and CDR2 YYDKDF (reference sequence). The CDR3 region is CATSRDRRGGFADTQYF. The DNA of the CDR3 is TGTGCCACCAGCAGAGATAGACGGGGGGGTTTTGCAGATACGCAGTATTTT.

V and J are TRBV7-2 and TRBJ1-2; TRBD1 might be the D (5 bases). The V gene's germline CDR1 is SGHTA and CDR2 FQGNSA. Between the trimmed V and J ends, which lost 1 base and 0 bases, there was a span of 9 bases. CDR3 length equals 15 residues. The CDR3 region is CASSLGQGSNYGYTF. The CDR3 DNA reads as TGTGCCAGCAGCTTAGGGCAGGGATCTAACTATGGCTACACCTTC.

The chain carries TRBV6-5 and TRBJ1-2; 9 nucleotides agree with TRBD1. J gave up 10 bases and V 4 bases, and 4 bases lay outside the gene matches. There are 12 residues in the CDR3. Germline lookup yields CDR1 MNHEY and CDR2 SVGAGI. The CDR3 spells CASSFGTGYYTF. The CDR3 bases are TGTGCCAGCAGTTTCGGGACAGGGTACTACACCTTC.

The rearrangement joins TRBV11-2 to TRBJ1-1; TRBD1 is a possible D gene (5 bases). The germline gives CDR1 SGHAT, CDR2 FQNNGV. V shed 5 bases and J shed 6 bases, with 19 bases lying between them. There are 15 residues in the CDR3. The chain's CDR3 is CASSGDRADSAEAFF. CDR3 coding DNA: TGTGCCAGCAGCGGAGACAGAGCCGATAGTGCTGAAGCTTTCTTT.

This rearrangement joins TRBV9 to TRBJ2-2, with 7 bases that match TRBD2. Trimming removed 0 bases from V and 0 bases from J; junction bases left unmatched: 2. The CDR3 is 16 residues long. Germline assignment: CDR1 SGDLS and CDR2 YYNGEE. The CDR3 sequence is CASSVATSANTGELFF. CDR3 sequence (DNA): TGTGCCAGCAGCGTAGCTACTAGCGCGAACACCGGGGAGCTGTTTTTT.

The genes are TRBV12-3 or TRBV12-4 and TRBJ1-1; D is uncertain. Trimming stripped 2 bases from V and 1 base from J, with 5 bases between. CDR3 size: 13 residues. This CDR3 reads CASSLRQNTEAFF. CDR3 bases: TGTGCCAGCAGTTTACGACAGAACACTGAAGCTTTCTTT.

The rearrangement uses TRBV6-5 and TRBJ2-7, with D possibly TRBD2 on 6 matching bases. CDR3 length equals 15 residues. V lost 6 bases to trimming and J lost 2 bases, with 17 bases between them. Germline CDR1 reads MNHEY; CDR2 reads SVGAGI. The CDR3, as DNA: TGTGCCAGCAGCCCCCGGAGGGGAGCGACCTACGAGCAGTACTTC. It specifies CASSPRRGATYEQYF.

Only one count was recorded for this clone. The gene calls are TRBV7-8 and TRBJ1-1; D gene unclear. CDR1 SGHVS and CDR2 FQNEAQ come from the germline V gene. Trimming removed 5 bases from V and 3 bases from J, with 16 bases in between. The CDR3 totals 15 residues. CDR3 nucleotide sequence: TGTGCCAGCAGCCAAACCGGACCGAGGGACACTGAAGCTTTCTTT. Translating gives CASSQTGPRDTEAFF.

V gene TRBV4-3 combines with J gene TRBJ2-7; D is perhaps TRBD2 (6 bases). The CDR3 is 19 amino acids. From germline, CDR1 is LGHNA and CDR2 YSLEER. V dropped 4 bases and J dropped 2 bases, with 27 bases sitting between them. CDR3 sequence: CASSPRGGNYRDSPYEQYF. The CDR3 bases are TGCGCCAGCAGCCCCCGGGGCGGCAATTACCGGGACTCCCCCTACGAGCAGTACTTC.

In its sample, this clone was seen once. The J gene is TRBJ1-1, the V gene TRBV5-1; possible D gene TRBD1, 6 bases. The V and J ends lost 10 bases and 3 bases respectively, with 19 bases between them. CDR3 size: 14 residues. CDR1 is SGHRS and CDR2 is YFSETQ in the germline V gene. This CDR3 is CASGGGAGDTEAFF. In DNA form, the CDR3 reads TGCGCCTCCGGCGGGGGGGCAGGGGACACTGAAGCTTTCTTT.

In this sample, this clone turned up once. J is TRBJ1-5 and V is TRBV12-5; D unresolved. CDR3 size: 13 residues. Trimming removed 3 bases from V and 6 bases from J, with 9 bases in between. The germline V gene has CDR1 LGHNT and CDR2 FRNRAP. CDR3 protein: CASGFSPSQPQHF. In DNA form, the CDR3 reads TGTGCTAGTGGTTTTTCCCCGAGTCAGCCCCAGCATTTT.

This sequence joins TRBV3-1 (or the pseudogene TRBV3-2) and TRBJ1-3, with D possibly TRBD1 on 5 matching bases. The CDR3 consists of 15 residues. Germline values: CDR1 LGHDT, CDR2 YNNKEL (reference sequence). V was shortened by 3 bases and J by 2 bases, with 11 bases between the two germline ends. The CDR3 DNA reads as TGTGCCAGCAGCCATATCGGGACTCCTGGAAACACCATATATTTT. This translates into CASSHIGTPGNTIYF.

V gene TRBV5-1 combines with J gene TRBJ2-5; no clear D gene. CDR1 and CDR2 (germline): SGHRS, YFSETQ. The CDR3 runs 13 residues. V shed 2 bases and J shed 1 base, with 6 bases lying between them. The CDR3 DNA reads TGCGCCAGCAGCTTTAACAGCCAAGAGACCCAGTACTTC. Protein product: CASSFNSQETQYF.

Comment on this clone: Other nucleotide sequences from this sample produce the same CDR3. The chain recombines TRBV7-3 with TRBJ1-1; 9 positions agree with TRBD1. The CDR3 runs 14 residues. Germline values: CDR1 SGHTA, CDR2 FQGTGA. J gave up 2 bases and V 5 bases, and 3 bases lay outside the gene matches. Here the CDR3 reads CASSPTGGNTEAFF. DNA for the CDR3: TGTGCCAGCAGCCCGACAGGGGGTAACACTGAAGCTTTCTTT.

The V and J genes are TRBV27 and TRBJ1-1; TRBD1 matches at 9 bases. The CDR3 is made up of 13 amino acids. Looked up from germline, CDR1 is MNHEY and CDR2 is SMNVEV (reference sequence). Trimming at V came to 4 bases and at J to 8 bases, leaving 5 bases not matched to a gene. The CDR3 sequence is CASSSWDRDEAFF. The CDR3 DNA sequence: TGTGCCAGCAGTTCATGGGACAGGGACGAAGCTTTCTTT.

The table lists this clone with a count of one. The CDR3 loop reads CASSQTTGGEKLFF. Written as DNA, the CDR3 is TGTGCCAGCAGCCAAACCACCGGAGGCGAAAAACTGTTTTTT. The V and J genes are TRBV7-7 and TRBJ1-4; D is undetermined. The V end lost 5 bases, the J end lost 8 bases, and 15 bases lay between the germline ends. Germline V gene sequence: CDR1 SSHAT, CDR2 FNYEAQ (reference sequence). The CDR3 spans 14 residues.

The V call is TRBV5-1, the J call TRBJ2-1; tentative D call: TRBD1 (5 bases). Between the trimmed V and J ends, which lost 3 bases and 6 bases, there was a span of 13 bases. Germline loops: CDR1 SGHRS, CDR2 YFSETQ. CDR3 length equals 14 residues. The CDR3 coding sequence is TGCGCCAGCAGCTATATGTCACAGGTCAATGAGCAGTTCTTC. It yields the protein CASSYMSQVNEQFF.

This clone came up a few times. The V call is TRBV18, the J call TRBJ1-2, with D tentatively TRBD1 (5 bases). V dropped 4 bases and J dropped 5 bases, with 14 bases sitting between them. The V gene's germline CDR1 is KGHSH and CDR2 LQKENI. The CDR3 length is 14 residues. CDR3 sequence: CASSHPDRPYGYTF. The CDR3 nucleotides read TGTGCCAGCTCACACCCAGACAGACCTTATGGCTACACCTTC.

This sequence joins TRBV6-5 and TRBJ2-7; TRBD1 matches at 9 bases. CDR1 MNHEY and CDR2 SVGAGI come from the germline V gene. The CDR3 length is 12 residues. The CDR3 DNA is TGTACTACCCAGGGACAGGGCTACGAGCAGTACTTC. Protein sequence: CTTQGQGYEQYF.

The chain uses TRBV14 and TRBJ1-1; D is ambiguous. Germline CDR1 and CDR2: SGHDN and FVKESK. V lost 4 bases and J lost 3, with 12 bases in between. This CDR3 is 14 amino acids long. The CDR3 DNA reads TGTGCCAGCAGCCGACTACGTAAGGACACTGAAGCTTTCTTT. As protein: CASSRLRKDTEAFF. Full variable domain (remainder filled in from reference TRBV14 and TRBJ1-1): EAGVTQFPSHSVIEKGQTVTLRCDPISGHDNLYWYRRVMGKEIKFLLHFVKESKQDESGMPNNRFLAERTGGTYSTLKVQPAELEDSGVYFCASSRLRKDTEAFFGQGTRLTVV.